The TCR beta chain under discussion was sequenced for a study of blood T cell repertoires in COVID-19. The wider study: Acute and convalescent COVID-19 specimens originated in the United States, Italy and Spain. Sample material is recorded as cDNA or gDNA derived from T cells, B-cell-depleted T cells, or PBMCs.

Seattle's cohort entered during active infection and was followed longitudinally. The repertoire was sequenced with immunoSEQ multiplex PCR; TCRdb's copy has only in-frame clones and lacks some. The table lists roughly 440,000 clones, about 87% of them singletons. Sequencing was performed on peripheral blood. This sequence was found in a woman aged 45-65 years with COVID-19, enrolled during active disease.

The CDR3 loop reads CASSLWPYGYTF. CDR3 nucleotides: TGTGCCAGCAGTCTCTGGCCTTATGGCTACACCTTC. The rearrangement joins TRBV28 to TRBJ1-2; the D is unclear. The CDR3 is 12 amino acids. V lost 5 bases, J lost 5 bases, and 9 bases lay in between. Per the germline V gene, CDR1 is MDHEN and CDR2 is SYDVKM.